The clone carrying this TCR beta chain was detected ten times or more. This CDR3 spans 12 amino acids. V dropped 5 bases and J dropped 6 bases, with 8 bases sitting between them. This record comes from a study of T cells in Graves' hyperthyroidism and ophthalmopathy. Authors of the study amplified TCR beta CDR3 regions from RNA transcripts. In the first-round RT-PCR of the TCR CDR3, the HTBI primer set was used. Via MiXCR, TCRdb re-called the multiplex PCR reads, giving one row per CDR3 protein. The sample shows fewer than 700,000 distinct CDR3 sequences, roughly 18% of them seen only once. The rearrangement joins TRBV12-3 or TRBV12-4 to TRBJ1-5; D might be TRBD1 (5 bases). This receptor was identified in a woman aged 18-29 years with Graves' ophthalmopathy. The sequenced sample was blood. CDR3: CASSIRGQPQHF. CDR3 bases: TGTGCCAGCAGTATTAGGGGTCAGCCCCAGCATTTT.